These T cell receptor beta chains were read from a single sample in a study of neurological immune-mediated disorders. Using its own MiXCR run on the 5' RACE reads, TCRdb lists one record per CDR3 protein. Of roughly 90,000 distinct CDR3 sequences listed, under 4.5% were seen once; the top ten hold less than 3%. The material sequenced was PBMCs. These receptor sequences come from a woman in her 50s with multiple sclerosis. CDR3s include the opening cysteine and the closing phenylalanine or tryptophan. Fields, in order: clone size, J gene, V gene, D gene, CDR3 DNA, CDR3 protein. D genes are given only for firm matches. For some rows the clone size is stated as once, few or many, or as a class when expanded; others skip it.

many,TRBJ1-2,TRBV20-1,.,TGCAGTGCTACAGAAACCAACTATGGCTACACCTTC,CSATETNYGYTF
many,TRBJ1-5,TRBV2,TRBD1,TGTGCCAGCAGGAGACAGGGTGTCAATCAGCCCCAGCATTTT,CASRRQGVNQPQHF
many,TRBJ2-5,TRBV5-4,.,TGTGCCAGCAGCTTCGACGGTCCCTACCAAGAGACCCAGTACTTC,CASSFDGPYQETQYF
many,TRBJ1-1,TRBV6-5,.,TGTGCCAGCAGTTACGGGGGGCCTCGCACTGAAGCTTTCTTT,CASSYGGPRTEAFF
many,TRBJ1-1,TRBV7-3,TRBD1,TGTGCCAGCAGCTTACAGGGACAGGGGTCAACTGAAGCTTTCTTT,CASSLQGQGSTEAFF
many,TRBJ1-6,TRBV20-1,TRBD1,TGCAGTGCCCTGCCCCTGGACAGGGCCCATAATTCACCCCTCCACTTT,CSALPLDRAHNSPLHF
many,TRBJ2-4,TRBV15,TRBD1,TGTGCCACCAGAGGGACAGGGGAAGCCAAAAACATTCAGTACTTC,CATRGTGEAKNIQYF
many,TRBJ2-1,TRBV5-1,.,TGCGCCAGCAGCTCGACGGGTGACCGATACAATGAGCAGTTCTTC,CASSSTGDRYNEQFF
many,TRBJ2-7,TRBV5-1,.,TGCGCCAGCAGCCTTACAGGGAAGCTAGTCGGCGAGCAGTACTTC,CASSLTGKLVGEQYF
.,TRBJ2-7,TRBV7-6,.,TGTGCCAGCAGCTCATTCAAAGGGGGCTACGAGCAGTACTTC,CASSSFKGGYEQYF
many,TRBJ2-5,TRBV7-6,.,TGTGCCAGCAGCCCAAGGGGATGGCAACTGTACCAAGAGACCCAGTACTTC,CASSPRGWQLYQETQYF
few,TRBJ2-7,TRBV21-1,.,TGTGCCAGCAGCAACCCCGGTACAGGGGGCGAGCAGTACTTC,CASSNPGTGGEQYF
many,TRBJ1-2,TRBV7-2,.,TGTGCCAGCAGCTTCCTCGAAGGGACCCGAGGGGGCTACACCTTC,CASSFLEGTRGGYTF
many,TRBJ1-5,TRBV20-1,.,TGCAGTGCTAGGGACATTAGCAATCAGCCCCAGCATTTT,CSARDISNQPQHF
many,TRBJ1-1,TRBV5-6,.,TGTGCCAGCAGCTTGTTCCCAGGGGACACTGAAGCTTTCTTT,CASSLFPGDTEAFF
many,TRBJ2-3,TRBV7-6,.,TGTGCCAGCAGCTTAGCGATCGGTTCCACAGATACGCAGTATTTT,CASSLAIGSTDTQYF
many,TRBJ1-6,TRBV7-9,.,TGTGCCAGCAGCTTCAGGGAGGTGGATTCACCCCTCCACTTT,CASSFREVDSPLHF
many,TRBJ1-1,TRBV5-1,TRBD1,TGCGCCAGCAGCTTGGCCAGTTGGCAGGGACAGGGGGCTTTCTTT,CASSLASWQGQGAFF
many,TRBJ2-3,TRBV6-5,.,TGTGCCAGCAGTCCCGCGGCGGATACGCAGTATTTT,CASSPAADTQYF
few,TRBJ1-2,TRBV5-1,.,TGCGCCAGCAGCTTGGCGAAGGGAGGCAACTATGGCTACACCTTC,CASSLAKGGNYGYTF
many,TRBJ1-2,TRBV7-9,.,TGTGCCAGCAGCTTAGGACAACAAGGCCAAGGCTACACCTTC,CASSLGQQGQGYTF
many,TRBJ2-5,TRBV12-3/TRBV12-4,TRBD1,TGTGCCAGCAGCAATTCACCCGGGGACAGCCGGCACTTC,CASSNSPGDSRHF
many,TRBJ1-6,TRBV7-9,TRBD1,TGTGCCAGCAGCACTAGGAGCGGGCAGGGGGATAATTCACCCCTCCACTTT,CASSTRSGQGDNSPLHF
many,TRBJ1-1,TRBV5-1,.,TGCGCCAGCAGCTTGGCCCAAAACACTGAAGCTTTCTTT,CASSLAQNTEAFF
many,TRBJ1-5,TRBV12-3/TRBV12-4,.,TGTGCCAGCAGTTTAGGAAGCCAAAGCAATCAGCCCCAGCATTTT,CASSLGSQSNQPQHF
many,TRBJ1-1,TRBV7-2,.,TGTGCCAGCAGCCCTAGTTGGACTGAAGCTTTCTTT,CASSPSWTEAFF
many,TRBJ2-3,TRBV6-5,.,TGTGCCAGCAGATATATCCGGGGAATCACAGATACGCAGTATTTT,CASRYIRGITDTQYF
many,TRBJ2-7,TRBV21-1,.,TGTGCCAGCCTCGGGACTAGTGATACCTACGAGCAGTACTTC,CASLGTSDTYEQYF
many,TRBJ2-5,TRBV5-1,.,TGCGCCAGCAGCTACGGATCGGGGGGCGGGGAGACCCAGTACTTC,CASSYGSGGGETQYF
many,TRBJ2-1,TRBV20-1,TRBD2,TGCAGTGCCCCCAATTCCCGGACTAGCGGGGGGGCAGATGAGCAGTTCTTC,CSAPNSRTSGGADEQFF
many,TRBJ2-1,TRBV6-6,TRBD1,TGTGCCAGCAGTTACTCATCTCCAGGGGGCTCCTACAATGAGCAGTTCTTC,CASSYSSPGGSYNEQFF
many,TRBJ2-5,TRBV7-9,.,TGTGCCAGCAGCGCTCCGGGGGCCACACAAGAGACCCAGTACTTC,CASSAPGATQETQYF
many,TRBJ2-7,TRBV5-6,.,TGTGCCAGCAGCTCGGGACTGTATTCCTACGAGCAGTACTTC,CASSSGLYSYEQYF
many,TRBJ2-2,TRBV12-3/TRBV12-4,.,TGTGCCAGCAGTTCCCGACCCCTCCCCGGGGAGCTGTTTTTT,CASSSRPLPGELFF
many,TRBJ1-1,TRBV7-2,.,TGTGCCAGCAGCTCGAGCGGTGACACTGAAGCTTTCTTT,CASSSSGDTEAFF
many,TRBJ2-5,TRBV2,.,TGTGCCACTTGGGACTTTCAAGAGACCCAGTACTTC,CATWDFQETQYF
many,TRBJ2-2,TRBV5-1,.,TGCGCCAGCAGCTTGTCTGAGGCCGGGGAGCTGTTTTTT,CASSLSEAGELFF
many,TRBJ2-2,TRBV12-3/TRBV12-4,.,TGTGCCAGCACCCCGTGGGTGAGCACCGGGGAGCTGTTTTTT,CASTPWVSTGELFF
.,TRBJ2-7,TRBV6-2/TRBV6-3,TRBD2,TGTGCCAGCAGTCCCCGCCGGACTAGCGGAACCTACGAGCAGTACTTC,CASSPRRTSGTYEQYF
many,TRBJ2-1,TRBV29-1,.,TGCAGCGTTGAACTCGCTTACAATGAGCAGTTCTTC,CSVELAYNEQFF
many,TRBJ1-2,TRBV10-3,.,TGTGCCGCCAGACTGGAAGCTAACTATGGCTACACCTTC,CAARLEANYGYTF
.,TRBJ1-2,TRBV12-3/TRBV12-4,TRBD1,TGTGCCAGCAGCCCCAGGGGACAGTACTATGGCTACACCTTC,CASSPRGQYYGYTF